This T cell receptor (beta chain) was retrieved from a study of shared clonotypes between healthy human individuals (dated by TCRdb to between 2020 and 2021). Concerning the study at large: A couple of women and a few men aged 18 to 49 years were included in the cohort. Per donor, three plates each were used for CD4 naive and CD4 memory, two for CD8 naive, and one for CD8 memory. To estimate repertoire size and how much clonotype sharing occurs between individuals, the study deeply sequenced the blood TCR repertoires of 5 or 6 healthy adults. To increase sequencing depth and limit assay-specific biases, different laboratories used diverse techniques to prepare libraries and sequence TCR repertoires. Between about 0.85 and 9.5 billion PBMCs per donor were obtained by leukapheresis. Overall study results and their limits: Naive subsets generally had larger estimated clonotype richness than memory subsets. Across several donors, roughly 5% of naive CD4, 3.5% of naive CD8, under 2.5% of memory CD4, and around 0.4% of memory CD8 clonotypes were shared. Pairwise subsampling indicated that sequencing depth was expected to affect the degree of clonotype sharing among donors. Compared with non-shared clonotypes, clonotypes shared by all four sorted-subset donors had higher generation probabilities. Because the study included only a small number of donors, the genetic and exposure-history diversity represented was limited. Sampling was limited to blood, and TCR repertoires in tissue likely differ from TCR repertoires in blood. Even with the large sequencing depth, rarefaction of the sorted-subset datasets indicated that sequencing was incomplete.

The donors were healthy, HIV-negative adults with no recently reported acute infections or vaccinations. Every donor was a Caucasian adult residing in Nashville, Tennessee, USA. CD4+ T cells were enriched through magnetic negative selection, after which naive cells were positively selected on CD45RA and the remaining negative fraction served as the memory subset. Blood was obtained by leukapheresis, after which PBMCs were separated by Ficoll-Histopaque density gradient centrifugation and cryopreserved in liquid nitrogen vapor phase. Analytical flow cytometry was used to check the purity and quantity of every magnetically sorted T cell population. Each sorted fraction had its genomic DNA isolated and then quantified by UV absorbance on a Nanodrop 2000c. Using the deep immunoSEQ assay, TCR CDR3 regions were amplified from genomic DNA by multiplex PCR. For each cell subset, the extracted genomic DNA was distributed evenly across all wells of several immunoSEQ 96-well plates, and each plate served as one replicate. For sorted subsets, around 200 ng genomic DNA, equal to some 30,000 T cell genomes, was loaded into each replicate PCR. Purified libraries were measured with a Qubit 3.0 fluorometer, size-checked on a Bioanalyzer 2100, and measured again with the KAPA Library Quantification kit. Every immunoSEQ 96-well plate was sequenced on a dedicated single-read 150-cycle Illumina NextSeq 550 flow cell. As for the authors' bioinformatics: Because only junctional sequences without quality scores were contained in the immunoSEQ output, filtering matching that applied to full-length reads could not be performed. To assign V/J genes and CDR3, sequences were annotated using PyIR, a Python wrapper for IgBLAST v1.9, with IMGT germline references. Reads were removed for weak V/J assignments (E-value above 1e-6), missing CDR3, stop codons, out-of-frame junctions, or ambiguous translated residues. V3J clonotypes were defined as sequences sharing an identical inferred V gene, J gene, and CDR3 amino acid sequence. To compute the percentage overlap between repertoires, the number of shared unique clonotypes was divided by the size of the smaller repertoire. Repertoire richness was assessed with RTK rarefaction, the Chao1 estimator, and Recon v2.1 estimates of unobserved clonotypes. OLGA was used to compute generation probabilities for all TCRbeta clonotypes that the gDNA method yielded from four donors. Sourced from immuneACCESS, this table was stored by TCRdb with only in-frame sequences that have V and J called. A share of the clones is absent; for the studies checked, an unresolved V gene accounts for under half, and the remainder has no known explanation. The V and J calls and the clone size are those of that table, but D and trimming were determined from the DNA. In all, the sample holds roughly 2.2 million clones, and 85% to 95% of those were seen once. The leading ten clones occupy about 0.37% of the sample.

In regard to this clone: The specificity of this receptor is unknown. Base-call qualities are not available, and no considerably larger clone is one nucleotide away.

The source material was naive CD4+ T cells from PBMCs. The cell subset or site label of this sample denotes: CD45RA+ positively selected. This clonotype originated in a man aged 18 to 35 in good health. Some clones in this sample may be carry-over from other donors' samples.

The nucleotide sequence reads TGTGCCAGCAGTTTAAGCTACGGGACAAGGATAGCCAAAAACATTCAGTACTTC. This is translated as CASSLSYGTRIAKNIQYF. Here the chain combines TRBV28 and TRBJ2-4; tentative D gene TRBD1, with 6 bases matching. The CDR3 measures 18 amino acids from cysteine to phenylalanine. Left in the record is the CDR3 DNA by itself, 54 bases read in frame from the first base. A distance of 17 bases separates the germline ends of V and J, which lose 2 bases and 0 bases respectively. As encoded in the germline V gene, CDR1 is MDHEN while CDR2 is SYDVKM.